This T cell receptor beta chain was found in a study of low-dose radiotherapy and immunotherapy resistance in tumors. Overall study context: Cohort 1 got 0.5 Gy per fraction every 2 weeks, 6.5 Gy in total. Patients were treated with intravenous nivolumab at 240 mg every two weeks and were also dosed with ipilimumab at 1 mg/kg every six weeks.

This clonotype was counted only a few times. The CDR3 length is 15 residues. V lost 2 bases, J lost 9 bases, and 6 bases stayed unmatched. CDR1 SGHRS and CDR2 YFSETQ come from the germline V gene. Primers targeting TRAV and TRBV primed first-strand cDNA, covering alpha and beta chains. The TCRs were subjected to amplification over roughly 20 PCR cycles employing a constant-region primer in conjunction with a V-primer adapter. Amplifying the isolated mRNA was done by in vitro transcription. TCRdb independently ran MiXCR on the reads; one entry per CDR3 protein. The sample shows around 15,000 distinct CDR3 sequences, around three quarters of them seen only once. All of the donors were given nivolumab, ipilimumab, aspirin, low-dose cyclophosphamide and low-dose radiotherapy as part of RACIN, a single-arm trial.

This receptor was obtained from a human donor with advanced metastatic prostate, ovarian, gallbladder or colorectal cancer (not recorded which). This table probably holds off-target reads from a library built for another chain. The genes are TRBV5-1 and TRBJ2-1; 12 bases map to TRBD2. CDR3 nucleotides: TGCGCCAGCAGCTTCCTAGCGGGAGGGACACCTGAGCAGTTCTTC. This encodes CASSFLAGGTPEQFF.